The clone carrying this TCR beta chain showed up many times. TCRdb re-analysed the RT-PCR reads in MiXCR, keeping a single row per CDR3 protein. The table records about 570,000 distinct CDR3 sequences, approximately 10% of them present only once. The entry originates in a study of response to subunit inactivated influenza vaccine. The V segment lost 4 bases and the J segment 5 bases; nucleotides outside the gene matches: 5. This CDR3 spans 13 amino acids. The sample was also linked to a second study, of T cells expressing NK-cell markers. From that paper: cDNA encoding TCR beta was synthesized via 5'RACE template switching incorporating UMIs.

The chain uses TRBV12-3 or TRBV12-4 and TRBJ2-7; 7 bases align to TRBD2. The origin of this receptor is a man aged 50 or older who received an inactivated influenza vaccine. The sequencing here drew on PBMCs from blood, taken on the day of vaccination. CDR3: CASSWGGAHEQYF. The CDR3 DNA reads TGTGCCAGCAGTTGGGGGGGTGCCCACGAGCAGTACTTC.